What follows are 20 T cell receptor beta chains derived from one specimen sequenced in a study of blood T cell repertoires in COVID-19 (dated by TCRdb to the early 2020s). Libraries were made using the immunoSEQ multiplex PCR assay. This is the immuneACCESS table as TCRdb keeps it, with only in-frame sequences that have V and J called. A part of the clones is gone; compared with another copy, unresolved V genes explain less than half, and the rest is unexplained. The sample includes 240,000 or so clones, with more than 75% observed a single time. Of the sample, about 3.3% falls within the top ten clones. Sample: PBMCs or T cells enriched from blood (not recorded which). The receptor set was obtained from a woman aged 40 to 50 with acute COVID-19.

The V call is TRBV6-5, the J call TRBJ2-2, with TRBD1 as a possible D gene (5 bases). This CDR3 comprises 13 residues. Germline-derived CDR1 and CDR2 are MNHEY and SVGAGI. Trimming shortened V by 2 bases and J by 9 bases, and 10 bases separated the two germline ends. The CDR3 DNA sequence: TGTGCCAGCAGTTACCATTGGACAAGGGAGCTGTTTTTT. Protein product: CASSYHWTRELFF.

The genes are TRBV5-6 and TRBJ2-3; no clear D. The CDR3 totals 14 residues. Trimming removed 6 bases at V and 0 bases at J, with 11 bases between. Looked up from germline, CDR1 is SGHDT and CDR2 is YYEEEE. The CDR3 DNA is TGTGCCAGCACTGGAGACGGGAGCACAGATACGCAGTATTTT. It encodes CASTGDGSTDTQYF.

This rearrangement joins TRBV5-1 to TRBJ1-4, with 8 nucleotides matching TRBD1. The V segment lost 3 bases and the J segment 8 bases; nucleotides outside the gene matches: 6. This CDR3 is built from 14 residues. CDR1 is SGHRS, CDR2 YFSETQ, per germline. The CDR3 is CASSWMGQDEKLFF. CDR3 nucleotides: TGCGCCAGCAGCTGGATGGGACAGGACGAAAAACTGTTTTTT. Complete variable domain (other parts from reference TRBV5-1 and TRBJ1-4): KAGVTQTPRYLIKTRGQQVTLSCSPISGHRSVSWYQQTPGQGLQFLFEYFSETQRNKGNFPGRFSGRQFSNSRSEMNVSTLELGDSALYLCASSWMGQDEKLFFGSGTQLSVL.

This clone came up once. Within the sample, other DNA sequences also encode this same CDR3. This CDR3 is CASSRGGTYEQYF. The CDR3 DNA reads TGTGCCAGTAGTAGAGGGGGTACCTACGAGCAGTACTTC. The chain joins TRBV19 to TRBJ2-7; a weak D match, TRBD1 (6 bases). Trimming stripped 4 bases from V and 2 bases from J, with 9 bases between. Germline loops: CDR1 LNHDA, CDR2 SQIVND (reference sequence). The CDR3 covers 13 residues.

The chain employs TRBV4-1 and TRBJ2-5, with a possible D match to TRBD1 (5 bases). Germline V gives CDR1 MGHRA, CDR2 YSYEKL. The CDR3 covers 15 residues. Trimming shortened V by 0 bases and J by 2 bases, and 10 bases separated the two germline ends. CDR3: CASSQDWRQQETQYF. CDR3 nucleotides: TGCGCCAGCAGCCAAGATTGGAGACAGCAAGAGACCCAGTACTTC.

The chain links TRBV10-3 to TRBJ2-5; TRBD2 matches 14 bases. Looked up from germline, CDR1 is ENHRY and CDR2 is SYGVKD. V was pared by 6 bases and J by 4 bases, with 7 bases of the junction left unmatched. The CDR3 spans 16 residues. CDR3 residues: CAISPGTSGRVETQYF. CDR3 in DNA: TGTGCCATCAGCCCTGGGACTAGCGGGAGAGTAGAGACCCAGTACTTC.

The V gene is TRBV29-1, the J gene TRBJ2-5; 16 bases fit TRBD2. The CDR3 runs 18 residues. The germline V gene encodes CDR1 SQVTM and CDR2 ANQGSEA. Trimming cost V 1 base and J 3 bases; bases outside gene matches: 8. This CDR3 is CSVEGPGTSGRGEETQYF. DNA of the CDR3: TGCAGCGTTGAAGGTCCCGGGACTAGCGGGAGGGGAGAAGAGACCCAGTACTTC.

This chain uses TRBV21-1 with TRBJ2-7; the tabulated D call, TRBD2, remains unverified against the DNA. TRBV21-1 is a documented pseudogene. CDR3 length: 17 residues. Here the CDR3 reads CASSDPLLAQTSYEQYF. The CDR3 DNA reads TGTGCCAGCAGCGATCCATTACTAGCGCAAACTTCCTACGAGCAGTACTTC.

The genes are TRBV29-1 and TRBJ1-1; 9 bases align to TRBD1. V shed 6 bases and J 0 bases; nucleotides not matched to a gene: 5. The CDR3 is 14 amino acids. Germline CDR1 SQVTM, CDR2 ANQGSEA. DNA of the CDR3: TGCAGCGTCGCCGGACAGGGGATGAACACTGAAGCTTTCTTT. Protein: CSVAGQGMNTEAFF.

V usage is TRBV11-2 and J usage is TRBJ2-7; D possibly corresponds to TRBD1 (7 bases). This CDR3 comprises 18 residues. Trimming removed 2 bases at V and 6 bases at J, with 26 bases between. Germline values: CDR1 SGHAT, CDR2 FQNNGV. CDR3 sequence: CASSLRLRDSRHIGEQYF. The CDR3 nucleotides are TGTGCCAGCAGCTTAAGGTTGCGGGACAGTAGGCATATTGGCGAGCAGTACTTC.

The CDR3 nucleotides are TGTGCCAGCAGCTTAGGAGCGACGGAGCAGTTCTTC. It yields the protein CASSLGATEQFF. This chain uses TRBV11-3 with TRBJ2-1, with D unclear. In germline, CDR1 is SGHNT, CDR2 YENEEA. CDR3 length equals 12 residues. The V gene lost 1 base and the J gene lost 10 bases, with 8 bases spanning the gap.

V and J are TRBV11-3 and TRBJ1-6; TRBD1 matches 8 bases. CDR3 length equals 15 residues. Germline V lookup: CDR1 SGHNT, CDR2 YENEEA. The V gene end was trimmed by 1 base and the J gene end by 10 bases; junction bases not matched to a gene: 6. The CDR3 sequence is CASSLVSTGGSPLHF. The CDR3 region has the DNA TGTGCCAGCAGCTTAGTATCAACAGGGGGATCACCCCTCCACTTT.

This clone was seen once. The chain carries TRBV7-9 and TRBJ2-1; 9 bases are a match to TRBD1. Trimming took 7 bases from V and 10 from J; bases not matched to a gene: 11. Germline V lookup: CDR1 SEHNR, CDR2 FQNEAQ (reference sequence). The CDR3 covers 14 residues. CDR3 coding DNA: TGTGCCAGCAACAATCCCGGGACAGGGAACGAGCAGTTCTTC. This sequence encodes CASNNPGTGNEQFF.

V and J are TRBV5-1 and TRBJ2-1; a weak D match, TRBD2 (5 bases). Germline V gene sequence: CDR1 SGHRS, CDR2 YFSETQ. Trimming took 0 bases from V and 9 from J, leaving 16 bases between them. This CDR3 is built from 15 residues. CDR3 region: CASSLAGIDISEQFF. The CDR3 DNA follows: TGCGCCAGCAGCTTGGCCGGGATAGATATTAGTGAGCAGTTCTTC. Complete variable domain (other parts from reference TRBV5-1 and TRBJ2-1): KAGVTQTPRYLIKTRGQQVTLSCSPISGHRSVSWYQQTPGQGLQFLFEYFSETQRNKGNFPGRFSGRQFSNSRSEMNVSTLELGDSALYLCASSLAGIDISEQFFGPGTRLTVL.

The rearrangement uses TRBV7-9 and TRBJ1-2, with TRBD1 as a possible D gene (5 bases). Trimming removed 1 base at V and 7 bases at J, with 16 bases between. In germline, CDR1 is SEHNR, CDR2 FQNEAQ (reference sequence). The CDR3 sequence is 15 residues long. In DNA form, the CDR3 reads TGTGCCAGCAGCTTAGTGGTGGGAGTCGGGGGTGGCTACACCTTC. Translating gives CASSLVVGVGGGYTF.

J is TRBJ1-2 and V is TRBV9, with 11 positions matching TRBD1. Germline V gene sequence: CDR1 SGDLS, CDR2 YYNGEE. This CDR3 has 14 amino acids. Unmatched junction bases numbered 4, after V lost 4 bases and J lost 5 bases. As DNA, the CDR3 is TGTGCCAGCAGCACCGGACAGGGGGCTTATGGCTACACCTTC. This sequence encodes CASSTGQGAYGYTF. Drawing the rest from reference TRBV9 and TRBJ1-2, the complete variable domain is DSGVTQTPKHLITATGQRVTLRCSPRSGDLSVYWYQQSLDQGLQFLIQYYNGEERAKGNILERFSAQQFPDLHSELNLSSLELGDSALYFCASSTGQGAYGYTFGSGTRLTVV.

This chain uses TRBV3-1 (or the pseudogene TRBV3-2) with TRBJ1-5; the D gene is possibly TRBD1 (5 bases). V gave up 4 bases and J gave up 0 bases, with 7 bases separating them. Germline values: CDR1 LGHDT, CDR2 YNNKEL (reference sequence). The CDR3 contains 14 residues. CDR3 coding DNA: TGTGCCAGCAGCCCTGACAGTAGCAATCAGCCCCAGCATTTT. Translating it yields CASSPDSSNQPQHF.

This clone was counted ten times or more. Additional DNA sequences in this sample encode the identical CDR3. The genes are TRBV2 and TRBJ2-5; 8 nucleotides line up with TRBD2. The CDR3 consists of 14 residues. Looked up from germline, CDR1 is SNHLY and CDR2 is FYNNEI. With V trimmed by 4 bases and J by 2 bases, 3 bases remained unmatched. CDR3 DNA sequence: TGTGCCAGCAGTGTTTCTAGCGGGCAAGAGACCCAGTACTTC. Its translation is CASSVSSGQETQYF.

The V call is TRBV5-4, the J call TRBJ2-7; TRBD2 matches 12 bases. CDR1 and CDR2 (germline): SGHNT, YYREEE (reference sequence). This CDR3 is 15 amino acids long. The J segment lost 1 base and the V segment lost 3 bases, leaving 2 bases of the junction unmatched. CDR3 sequence: CASSSGLAGSYEQYF. CDR3 DNA sequence: TGTGCCAGCAGCTCGGGACTAGCGGGTTCCTACGAGCAGTACTTC.

The J gene is TRBJ2-3, the V gene TRBV10-1; 10 nucleotides agree with TRBD2. This CDR3 region has 12 residues. Germline CDR1 reads WNHNN; CDR2 reads SYGVQD (reference sequence). After removal of 5 bases from V and 11 bases from J, the junction contained 4 bases not matched to a gene. CDR3 sequence: CASSTTSGLQYF. The CDR3 DNA sequence: TGCGCCAGCAGTACGACTAGCGGGCTGCAGTATTTT.